Listed below are T cell receptor beta chains from one sample, sequenced in a study of T cell repertoires in cytomegalovirus infection. These receptors lack a known antigen. TCRdb recomputed calls from the reads with MiXCR, one row per CDR3 protein. The sample lists 450,000 to 600,000 distinct CDR3 sequences, approximately 40% seen once, with around two fifths in the top ten. The specimen comprised cultured PBMCs, sampled from culture after CMV antigen stimulation. These receptors were collected from a human donor in good health (CMV status not recorded). Some clones in this sample may be carry-over from other donors' samples. CDR3s include the opening cysteine and the closing phenylalanine or tryptophan. A D gene is named only where the DNA matches it firmly. Clone size appears in some rows only: once, few, many, or a class for an expanded clone.

TRBJ1-1 | NA | TRBV7-3 | TRBD1 | TGTGCCAGCAGCAGATTCCGACAGGGTGACACTGAAGCTTTCTTT | CASSRFRQGDTEAFF
TRBJ1-4 | NA | TRBV10-3 | TRBD1 | TGTGCCATCAGTGCCCGGGACAGGGGTGAAAAACTGTTTTTT | CAISARDRGEKLFF
TRBJ2-7 | many | TRBV7-2 | TRBD2 | TGTGCCAGCAGCTTAACTAGCGGGGTCTACGAGCAGTACTTC | CASSLTSGVYEQYF
TRBJ1-3 | few | TRBV24-1 | NA | TGTGCCACCAGTGATCCTCGTTCCTCTGGAAACACCATATATTTT | CATSDPRSSGNTIYF
TRBJ2-1 | few | TRBV7-2 | NA | TGTGCCAGCAGCCCCGGGACTCCCTCCTACAATGAGCAGTTCTTC | CASSPGTPSYNEQFF
TRBJ1-5 | many | TRBV7-8 | NA | TGTGCCAGCAGCAGGGGGAGACGGCAGCCCCAGCATTTT | CASSRGRRQPQHF
TRBJ1-2 | NA | TRBV28 | NA | TGTGCCAGCAGTATCGCCTTTAACTATGGCTACACCTTC | CASSIAFNYGYTF
TRBJ2-7 | NA | TRBV20-1 | TRBD2 | TGCAGTGCTAGCTCCGGGACTAGGGGTGAGCAGTACTTC | CSASSGTRGEQYF
TRBJ2-3 | NA | TRBV12-3/TRBV12-4 | NA | TGTGCCAGCAAGGGGGGCGTTAGCACAGATACGCAGTATTTT | CASKGGVSTDTQYF
TRBJ1-6 | few | TRBV7-6 | TRBD1 | TGTGCCAGCAGCGGGTATGGGACAGCCTCACCCCTCCACTTT | CASSGYGTASPLHF
TRBJ1-5 | few | TRBV6-1 | NA | TGTGCCAGCAGCCGCGCGTGGTATATGGAGCCCCAGCATTTT | CASSRAWYMEPQHF
TRBJ2-4 | NA | TRBV10-3 | NA | TGTGCCATCAGTGAGGACGGCAACATTCAGTACTTC | CAISEDGNIQYF
TRBJ2-7 | NA | TRBV4-3 | NA | TGCGCCAGCAGCCAAGTGTCGGGCTCCTACGAGCAGTACTTC | CASSQVSGSYEQYF
TRBJ2-1 | few | TRBV2 | TRBD2 | TGTGCCAGCATTGCCTCCGGGACTAGTGCGGATGAGCAGTTCTTC | CASIASGTSADEQFF
TRBJ2-7 | NA | TRBV7-9 | NA | TGTGCCAGCAGCTTCGGACAGCAGGATCCCTACGAGCAGTACTTC | CASSFGQQDPYEQYF
TRBJ2-2 | NA | TRBV7-2 | TRBD1 | TGTGCCAGCAGCTTTACTATAGTGACAGGGAGAAACACCGGGGAGCTGTTTTTT | CASSFTIVTGRNTGELFF
TRBJ1-5 | NA | TRBV12-3/TRBV12-4 | NA | TGTGCCAGCAGTTTCCGGGAATATAGCAATCAGCCCCAGCATTTT | CASSFREYSNQPQHF
TRBJ1-4 | few | TRBV7-2 | NA | TGTGCCAGCAGCTTAGAGGTCCCCGGGAGTGAAAAACTGTTTTTT | CASSLEVPGSEKLFF
TRBJ1-6 | NA | TRBV4-2 | NA | TGTGCCAGCAGTCAAGTCCAGGGCTTAACTCAGAATTCACCCCTCCACTTT | CASSQVQGLTQNSPLHF
TRBJ2-3 | few | TRBV30 | TRBD2 | TGTGCCTGGACCCGTGGGACTAGCGGGAGTGCAGATACGCAGTATTTT | CAWTRGTSGSADTQYF
TRBJ2-5 | NA | TRBV5-4 | NA | TGTGCCAGCAGCTCGACGGAGGGAGAGACCCAGTACTTC | CASSSTEGETQYF
TRBJ2-7 | few | TRBV12-3/TRBV12-4 | TRBD2 | TGTGCCAGCAGTTTAGTAGCGGGAGCCCTACCCGAGCAGTACTTC | CASSLVAGALPEQYF
TRBJ2-7 | NA | TRBV7-9 | TRBD1 | TGTGCCAGCAGCTTATTGGGACAGGGGTTAGAGCAGTACTTC | CASSLLGQGLEQYF
TRBJ1-6 | NA | TRBV7-9 | NA | TGTGCCAGCACCCTCCGGGGTGGAAATTCACCCCTCCACTTT | CASTLRGGNSPLHF
TRBJ2-1 | NA | TRBV7-3 | NA | TGTGCCAGCAGCTTACGGAGAGAGAATGAGCAGTTCTTC | CASSLRRENEQFF
TRBJ2-1 | few | TRBV6-1 | TRBD2 | TGTGCCAGCAGTTCGCTAGCGGGATGGAATGAGCAGTTCTTC | CASSSLAGWNEQFF
TRBJ1-2 | NA | TRBV7-2 | NA | TGTGCCAGCAGCTTTGTGGGGGGCTACACCTTC | CASSFVGGYTF
TRBJ1-5 | NA | TRBV12-3/TRBV12-4 | NA | TGTGCCAGCATATGGCGCTATAATCAGCCCCAGCATTTT | CASIWRYNQPQHF
TRBJ2-3 | NA | TRBV7-2 | NA | TGTGCGAGCTCAGCGAATACGCAGTATTTT | CASSANTQYF
TRBJ2-1 | few | TRBV7-9 | TRBD1 | TGTGCCAGCAGCCGTCGACAGGGAAGGAATGAGCAGTTCTTC | CASSRRQGRNEQFF
TRBJ1-1 | NA | TRBV4-3 | NA | TGCGCCAGCAGCCAGGCCACAGGGAGGGCAGCTTTCTTT | CASSQATGRAAFF
TRBJ2-3 | NA | TRBV7-2 | TRBD2 | TGTGCCAGCAGCTCCCCCCGGGTAGCGGGGTCAAGCACAGATACGCAGTATTTT | CASSSPRVAGSSTDTQYF
TRBJ1-4 | few | TRBV9 | NA | TGTGCCAGCAGCGTAGACAGTGCAACTAATGAAAAACTGTTTTTT | CASSVDSATNEKLFF
TRBJ2-5 | NA | TRBV4-3 | TRBD2 | TGCGCCAGCAGCCAAAGACTAGCGGACAAGGAGACCCAGTACTTC | CASSQRLADKETQYF
TRBJ2-7 | NA | TRBV7-2 | NA | TGTGCCAGCAGCTTAGTGTATCGACAGACCTACGAGCAGTACTTC | CASSLVYRQTYEQYF
TRBJ1-5 | NA | TRBV7-6 | NA | TGTGCCAGCAGCCCCACATACGGCCAGCCCCAGCATTTT | CASSPTYGQPQHF
TRBJ1-1 | NA | TRBV7-8 | NA | TGTGCCAGCAGCTTGGGACATCTGATGAACACTGAAGCTTTCTTT | CASSLGHLMNTEAFF
TRBJ2-1 | few | TRBV28 | NA | TGTGCCAGCAGTTTATTGGGCCGACTCCAGTTCTTC | CASSLLGRLQFF
TRBJ2-5 | many | TRBV6-1 | NA | TGTGCCAGCAGTGCAGGGGCTGGGGTAGTGCAGTACTTC | CASSAGAGVVQYF
TRBJ2-1 | NA | TRBV2 | NA | TGTGCCAGCAGCAAAAGCCTTAGCTCCTACAATGAGCAGTTCTTC | CASSKSLSSYNEQFF
TRBJ1-4 | many | TRBV12-3/TRBV12-4 | NA | TGTGCCAGCAGCTTAGGGGGAACTAATGAAAAACTGTTTTTT | CASSLGGTNEKLFF